This TCR beta chain was observed in a study of OX40 agonist ivuxolimab in advanced cancers. The repertoire was sequenced with immunoSEQ multiplex PCR; TCRdb's copy has only in-frame clones and lacks some. The sample has 85,000 to 100,000 clones, approximately 89% seen once; the top ten hold roughly 4.9%. V lost 7 bases to trimming and J lost 6 bases; unmatched junction nucleotides: 8. Germline values: CDR1 MDHEN, CDR2 SYDVKM. This CDR3 is 14 amino acids long. The sequencing here drew on CD4+ or CD8+ T cells sorted from blood, taken in a trial of the OX40 agonist ivuxolimab. The chain employs TRBV28 and TRBJ2-1; 8 bases map to TRBD2. The source of this sequence is an adult with an advanced solid tumor such as melanoma, head and neck, liver or kidney cancer. In DNA form, the CDR3 reads TGTGCCAGCATGAACCCAGCGGGAGCCAATGAGCAGTTCTTC. Its translation is CASMNPAGANEQFF. Combining the CDR3 with reference TRBV28 and TRBJ2-1 gives the whole variable domain DVKVTQSSRYLVKRTGEKVFLECVQDMDHENMFWYRQDPGLGLRLIYFSYDVKMKEKGDIPEGYSVSREKKERFSLILESASTNQTSMYLCASMNPAGANEQFFGPGTRLTVL.